Below, 13 T cell receptor beta chains from the same sample are listed, as sequenced in a study of cytomegalovirus exposure and HLA in healthy donors. PCR employed 60 Vbeta and 13 Jbeta primers. The repertoire was sequenced with immunoSEQ multiplex PCR; TCRdb's copy has only in-frame clones and lacks some. Of a few hundred thousand clones listed, 70% to 90% are singletons. The sequenced material came from PBMCs. These receptors came from an older woman in good health and CMV-seropositive.

Concerning this clone: Other DNA sequences from this sample encode an identical CDR3 as well. The rearrangement links TRBV4-1 to TRBJ2-7; D is perhaps TRBD2 (6 bases). Germline CDR1 reads MGHRA; CDR2 reads YSYEKL. The V end lost 1 base, the J end lost 4 bases, and 8 bases lay between the germline ends. The CDR3 totals 13 residues. The CDR3 bases are TGCGCCAGCAGCCAAGTTCGGGGGTACGAGCAGTACTTC. Encoded protein: CASSQVRGYEQYF.

The V gene is TRBV28, the J gene TRBJ1-3; D is unclear. Germline-derived CDR1 and CDR2 are MDHEN and SYDVKM. The CDR3 consists of 14 residues. The V and J ends lost 5 bases and 4 bases respectively, with 12 bases between them. The CDR3 region is CASSPRTPGNTIYF. In DNA, the CDR3 is TGTGCCAGCAGTCCGCGGACTCCCGGAAACACCATATATTTT.

The V call is TRBV29-1, the J call TRBJ2-7; 9 nucleotides match TRBD2. The CDR3 spans 14 residues. The V segment lost 4 bases and the J segment 2 bases; nucleotides outside the gene matches: 6. Germline-derived CDR1 and CDR2 are SQVTM and ANQGSEA. Here the CDR3 reads CSVVSGRSAYEQYF. The CDR3 DNA is TGCAGCGTTGTAAGCGGGAGGAGCGCCTACGAGCAGTACTTC.

The rearrangement links TRBV7-2 to TRBJ2-7; 8 nucleotides align to TRBD1. J lost 3 bases, V lost 5 bases, and 9 bases had no gene match. CDR3 length: 15 residues. Germline loops: CDR1 SGHTA, CDR2 FQGNSA. The CDR3 coding sequence is TGTGCCAGCAGCGGACGACAGGGGAAACACTACGAGCAGTACTTC. Encoded protein: CASSGRQGKHYEQYF.

The chain couples TRBV30 to TRBJ1-1; TRBD1 is a possible D gene (5 bases). CDR1 is GTSNPN and CDR2 is SVGIG in the germline V gene (reference sequence). This CDR3 has 15 amino acids. Trimming removed 5 bases at V and 3 bases at J, with 19 bases between. The CDR3, as DNA: TGTGCCTGGCGAAACTGGGGGGAATTTTACACTGAAGCTTTCTTT. This gives the protein CAWRNWGEFYTEAFF.

V gene TRBV5-1 combines with J gene TRBJ2-2; 7 positions match TRBD1. Looked up from germline, CDR1 is SGHRS and CDR2 is YFSETQ. Losses at the gene ends were 7 bases for V and 3 bases for J; bases not matched to a gene: 15. The CDR3 is made up of 17 amino acids. CDR3 bases: TGCGCCAGCTATATGAACAGGGGAAAAGCGGACACCGGGGAGCTGTTTTTT. This codes for CASYMNRGKADTGELFF.

The rearrangement uses TRBV12-5 and TRBJ1-2; unclear D gene. CDR1 LGHNT and CDR2 FRNRAP come from the germline V gene. This CDR3 contains 17 residues. Trimming shortened V by 1 base and J by 4 bases, and 19 bases separated the two germline ends. The CDR3 sequence is CASGLAPGPSLPYGYTF. As DNA, the CDR3 is TGTGCTAGTGGTTTGGCCCCGGGTCCCTCCCTCCCCTATGGCTACACCTTC.

V and J are TRBV7-9 and TRBJ2-7, with 11 bases that match TRBD2. The V and J ends lost 2 bases and 5 bases, in that order; junction bases with no gene match: 5. This CDR3 is 15 amino acids long. Looked up from germline, CDR1 is SEHNR and CDR2 is FQNEAQ (reference sequence). CDR3 sequence (DNA): TGTGCCAGCAGCTTACTAGCGGGAGGTATCAACGAGCAGTACTTC. It yields the protein CASSLLAGGINEQYF.

The rearrangement uses TRBV19 and TRBJ2-3; 7 bases are shared with TRBD2. CDR3 length equals 15 residues. With V trimmed by 6 bases and J by 3 bases, 9 bases remained unmatched. CDR1 LNHDA and CDR2 SQIVND come from the germline V gene (reference sequence). CDR3: CASRQFAGATDTQYF. The CDR3 DNA reads TGTGCCAGTAGACAGTTCGCGGGAGCGACAGATACGCAGTATTTT. Full variable domain (missing parts from reference TRBV19 and TRBJ2-3): DGGITQSPKYLFRKEGQNVTLSCEQNLNHDAMYWYRQDPGQGLRLIYYSQIVNDFQKGDIAEGYSVSREKKESFPLTVTSAQKNPTAFYLCASRQFAGATDTQYFGPGTRLTVL.

V and J are TRBV7-8 and TRBJ2-1; 9 nucleotides align to TRBD2. This CDR3 comprises 18 residues. Germline V CDR1 and CDR2: SGHVS, FQNEAQ. J lost 7 bases, V lost 5 bases, and 18 bases had no gene match. Here the CDR3 DNA reads TGTGCCAGCAGCGAGGACAGGTTTTCGCGGGAGGGGCGTAATGAGCAGTTCTTC. Amino acids: CASSEDRFSREGRNEQFF.

The rearrangement uses TRBV28 and TRBJ1-4; TRBD1 might be the D (6 bases). This CDR3 contains 14 residues. Germline CDR1 and CDR2: MDHEN and SYDVKM. V was shortened by 7 bases and J by 8 bases, with 17 bases between the two germline ends. The CDR3 bases are TGTGCCAGCATCAGCCCTGGGGGCGGAGAAAAACTGTTTTTT. It is translated as CASISPGGGEKLFF.

V and J are TRBV27 and TRBJ1-4; TRBD1 agrees at 9 bases. V was clipped by 7 bases and J by 7 bases; unmatched bases: 7. Germline V CDR1 and CDR2: MNHEY, SMNVEV (reference sequence). There are 14 residues in the CDR3. The chain's CDR3 is CASTPGTGSEKLFF. CDR3 DNA: TGTGCCAGCACTCCCGGGACAGGGAGTGAAAAACTGTTTTTT.

Details on this clone: At one boundary the junction diverges from the germline segment, which might be a read error. The chain uses TRBV7-9 and TRBJ2-5; D gene ambiguous. CDR3 size: 12 residues. From germline, CDR1 is SEHNR and CDR2 FQNEAQ (reference sequence). This CDR3 reads CSSSFYRETQYF. The CDR3 DNA reads as TGTTCCAGCAGCTTCTACCGAGAGACCCAGTACTTC.